Sequencing of this T cell receptor (beta chain) was carried out in a study of cytomegalovirus exposure and HLA in healthy donors. Researchers ran the PCR with 60 Vbeta and 13 Jbeta primers. Measured with immunoSEQ multiplex PCR; TCRdb has only the in-frame clones, and not every one. Of around 130,000 clones in the sample, 65% to 90% were seen once. The trim removed 4 bases at V and 6 bases at J, leaving 9 bases unmatched. Germline CDR1 reads SGHRS; CDR2 reads YFSETQ. This CDR3 is 15 amino acids long. The rearrangement links TRBV5-1 to TRBJ2-1; 8 bases match TRBD1. The source of this sequence is a girl aged 2 to 10 in good health and CMV-seronegative. The specimen sequenced was PBMCs. The CDR3 is CASSIGQGRFNEQFF. As DNA, the CDR3 is TGCGCCAGCAGCATCGGACAGGGTAGGTTCAATGAGCAGTTCTTC.